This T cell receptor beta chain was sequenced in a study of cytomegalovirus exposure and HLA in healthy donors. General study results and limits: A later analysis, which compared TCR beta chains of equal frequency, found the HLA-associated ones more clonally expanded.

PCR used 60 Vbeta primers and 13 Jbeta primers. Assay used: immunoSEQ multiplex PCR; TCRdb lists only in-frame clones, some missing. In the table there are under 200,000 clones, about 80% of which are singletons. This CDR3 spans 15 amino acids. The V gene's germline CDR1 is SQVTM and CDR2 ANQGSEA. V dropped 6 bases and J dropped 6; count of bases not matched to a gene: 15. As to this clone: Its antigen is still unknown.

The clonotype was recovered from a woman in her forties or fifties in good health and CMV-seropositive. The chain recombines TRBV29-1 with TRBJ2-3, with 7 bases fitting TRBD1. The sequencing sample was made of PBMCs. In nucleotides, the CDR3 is TGCAGCGTCGTCATGCGAGGGGGCCGCGTGGATACGCAGTATTTT. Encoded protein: CSVVMRGGRVDTQYF.